The clone carrying this TCR beta chain occurred many times. The sample comes from a study of early T cells in non-severe SARS-CoV-2 infection. CDR1 is SGHTA, CDR2 FQGTGA, per germline. The CDR3 is 16 amino acids. With 3 bases removed from V and 4 bases from J, the gap between germline ends came to 16 bases. Unique molecular identifier tags were affixed to discrete cDNA molecules. TCRdb re-called the 5' RACE reads through MiXCR, storing one row per CDR3 protein. The repertoire consists of about 72,000 distinct CDR3 sequences, with roughly a tenth occurring once and the leading ten covering 6.5% to 8.5%.

Sequencing used whole blood, obtained at baseline. The sequence was obtained from an adult who was a healthcare worker with PCR-confirmed SARS-CoV-2 infection or an uninfected control (not recorded which). The V call is TRBV7-3, the J call TRBJ2-1; D may match TRBD1 or TRBD2 (5 bases each). The CDR3 region is CASSFSTGTDYNEQFF. The CDR3 DNA reads TGTGCCAGCAGCTTTTCCACCGGGACGGATTACAATGAGCAGTTCTTC. Full variable domain (missing parts from reference TRBV7-3 and TRBJ2-1): GAGVSQTPSNKVTEKGKYVELRCDPISGHTALYWYRQSLGQGPEFLIYFQGTGAADDSGLPNDRFFAVRPEGSVSTLKIQRTERGDSAVYLCASSFSTGTDYNEQFFGPGTRLTVL.